This T cell receptor beta chain stems from a study of T-cell reconstitution after alpha-beta-depleted transplantation in children. Germline V gene sequence: CDR1 MNHNS, CDR2 SASEGT. This CDR3 is 14 amino acids long. Deletions cut 5 bases from V and 5 bases from J, with 13 bases between. Researchers prepared the TCRbeta library using unique molecular identifiers, the study reports. MiXCR, applied by TCRdb to the PCR reads, yields one record per CDR3 protein. The table records some 520,000 distinct CDR3 sequences, approximately 32% of them present only once. Material: PBMCs from the stem cell graft donor, obtained from the stem cell graft. The rearrangement joins TRBV6-1 to TRBJ2-1; D not resolved. The TCR sequence derives from a human donor who donated a stem cell graft to a child with aplastic anemia. CDR3 bases: TGTGCCAGCAGTCCCCGAGGTACCCACAATGAGCAGTTCTTC. It encodes CASSPRGTHNEQFF.